A single sample is the source of the 5 T cell receptor beta chains below, sequenced in a study of OX40 agonist ivuxolimab in advanced cancers. Measured with immunoSEQ multiplex PCR; TCRdb has only the in-frame clones, and not every one. The repertoire holds just under 80,000 clones, with roughly 90% as singletons. Specimen: CD4+ or CD8+ T cells sorted from blood, collected in a trial of the OX40 agonist ivuxolimab. All receptors derive from an adult with an advanced solid tumor such as melanoma, head and neck, liver or kidney cancer.

The chain uses TRBV6-5 and TRBJ2-1; no clear D. The V gene's germline CDR1 is MNHEY and CDR2 SVGAGI. Trimming took 6 bases from V and 3 from J, leaving 9 bases between them. CDR3 length equals 13 residues. Here the CDR3 reads CASRETVYNEQFF. As DNA, the CDR3 is TGTGCCAGCAGGGAGACGGTCTACAATGAGCAGTTCTTC.

The chain joins TRBV4-2 to TRBJ1-2, with a possible D match to TRBD1 (6 bases). Trimming removed 4 bases from V and 3 bases from J, with 18 bases in between. The length of the CDR3 is 16 residues. Germline CDR1 and CDR2: LGHNA and YNFKEQ. The CDR3 loop reads CASSPHGGNPDYGYTF. CDR3 bases: TGTGCCAGCAGCCCGCACGGGGGCAATCCAGACTATGGCTACACCTTC.

The chain carries TRBV7-9 and TRBJ1-2; TRBD1 might be the D (5 bases). The V end lost 6 bases, the J end lost 4 bases, and 21 bases lay between the germline ends. Germline values: CDR1 SEHNR, CDR2 FQNEAQ (reference sequence). CDR3 length: 16 residues. The CDR3 sequence is CASSYDRDRRSYGYTF. CDR3 bases: TGTGCCAGCAGTTATGACCGGGACCGCCGATCCTATGGCTACACCTTC.

The V and J genes are TRBV27 and TRBJ1-5; 7 bases fit TRBD1. The J segment lost 2 bases and the V segment lost 6 bases, leaving 10 bases of the junction unmatched. The V gene's germline CDR1 is MNHEY and CDR2 SMNVEV (reference sequence). There are 16 residues in the CDR3. This CDR3 reads CASRMINRGGNQPQHF. The CDR3 DNA sequence: TGTGCCAGCAGAATGATAAACAGGGGCGGCAATCAGCCCCAGCATTTT.

J is TRBJ2-7 and V is TRBV6-1, with D hard to call. This CDR3 comprises 15 residues. The V gene lost 0 bases and the J gene lost 2 bases, with 11 bases spanning the gap. Per the germline V gene, CDR1 is MNHNS and CDR2 is SASEGT. The CDR3 spells CASSEASVVPYEQYF. Here the CDR3 DNA reads TGTGCCAGCAGTGAAGCCTCGGTAGTTCCCTACGAGCAGTACTTC.